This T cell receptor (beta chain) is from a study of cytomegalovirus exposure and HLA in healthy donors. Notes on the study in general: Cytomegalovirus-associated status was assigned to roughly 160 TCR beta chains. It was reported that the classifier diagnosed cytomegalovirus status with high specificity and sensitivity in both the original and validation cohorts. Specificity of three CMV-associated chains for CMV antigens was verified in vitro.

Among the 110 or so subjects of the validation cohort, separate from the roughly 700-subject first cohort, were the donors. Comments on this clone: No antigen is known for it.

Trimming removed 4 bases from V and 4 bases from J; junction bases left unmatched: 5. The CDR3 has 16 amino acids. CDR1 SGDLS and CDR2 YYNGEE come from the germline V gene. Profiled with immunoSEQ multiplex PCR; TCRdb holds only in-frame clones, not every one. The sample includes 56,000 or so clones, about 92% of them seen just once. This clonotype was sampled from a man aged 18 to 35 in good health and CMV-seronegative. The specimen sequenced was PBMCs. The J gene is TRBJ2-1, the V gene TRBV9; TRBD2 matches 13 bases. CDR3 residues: CASSTGTSGTYNEQFF. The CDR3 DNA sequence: TGTGCCAGCAGCACCGGGACTAGCGGGACTTACAATGAGCAGTTCTTC.